This TCR beta chain derives from a study of T-cell reconstitution after alpha-beta-depleted transplantation in children. Study-wide results and caveats: As was reported, about two months after transplant, alpha-beta T cells came from several hundred expanded graft clones.

Regarding this clonotype: No antigen is known for it.

V shed 5 bases and J 8 bases; nucleotides not matched to a gene: 9. Germline CDR1 SGHTA, CDR2 FQGNSA. The CDR3 runs 15 residues. Library preparation (for TCRbeta) was performed with unique molecular identifiers. Each CDR3 protein gets one entry after TCRdb re-called the PCR reads with MiXCR. Among 540,000 or so distinct CDR3 sequences listed, about 23% were seen once. The chain employs TRBV7-2 and TRBJ1-4, with TRBD1 matching over 9 bases. The sequence derives from a boy under two years old who had a stem cell transplant for acute myeloid leukemia, so the T cells may come from the graft donor. Here the sequenced sample was PBMCs, mostly from graft donor cells, taken 360 days after TCRalphabeta/CD19-depleted stem cell transplant. For the CDR3, the DNA is TGTGCCAGCAGCCCGGAGGGACAGGGAGGAGAAAAACTGTTTTTT. It specifies CASSPEGQGGEKLFF. Together with reference TRBV7-2 and TRBJ1-4, the CDR3 gives the full variable domain: GAGVSQSPSNKVTEKGKDVELRCDPISGHTALYWYRQSLGQGLEFLIYFQGNSAPDKSGLPSDRFSAERTGGSVSTLTIQRTQQEDSAVYLCASSPEGQGGEKLFFGSGTQLSVL.